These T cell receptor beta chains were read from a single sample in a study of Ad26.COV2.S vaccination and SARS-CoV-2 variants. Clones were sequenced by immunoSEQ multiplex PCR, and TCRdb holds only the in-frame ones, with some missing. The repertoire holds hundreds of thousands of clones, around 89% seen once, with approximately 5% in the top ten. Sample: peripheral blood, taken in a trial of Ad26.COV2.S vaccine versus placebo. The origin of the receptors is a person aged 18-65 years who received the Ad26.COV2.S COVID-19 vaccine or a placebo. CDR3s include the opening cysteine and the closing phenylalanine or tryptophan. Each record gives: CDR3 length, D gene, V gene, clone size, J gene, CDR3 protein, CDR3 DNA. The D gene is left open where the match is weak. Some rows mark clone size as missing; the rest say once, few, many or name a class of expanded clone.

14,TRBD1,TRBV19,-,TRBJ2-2,CATANTGDTGELFF,TGTGCCACCGCAAACACAGGGGACACCGGGGAGCTGTTTTTT
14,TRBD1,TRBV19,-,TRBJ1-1,CASTPTGWITEAFF,TGTGCCAGTACCCCGACAGGGTGGATCACTGAAGCTTTCTTT
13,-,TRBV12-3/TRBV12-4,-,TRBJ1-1,CASSLVGRMKAFF,TGTGCCAGCAGTTTAGTCGGGAGGATGAAAGCTTTCTTT
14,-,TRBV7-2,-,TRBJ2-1,CASSLALRGAEQFF,TGTGCCAGCAGCTTAGCGCTAAGGGGCGCGGAACAGTTCTTC
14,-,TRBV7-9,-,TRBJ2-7,CASSLAGRSYEQYF,TGTGCCAGCAGCTTAGCGGGGAGATCCTACGAGCAGTACTTC
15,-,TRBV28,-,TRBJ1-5,CASSLPDGASQPQHF,TGTGCCAGCAGTTTACCGGACGGTGCCAGTCAGCCCCAGCATTTT
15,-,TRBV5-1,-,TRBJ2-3,CASSGGTALTDTQYF,TGCGCCAGCAGCGGAGGGACTGCCCTCACAGATACGCAGTATTTT
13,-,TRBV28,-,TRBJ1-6,CASAPEPHSPLHF,TGTGCCAGCGCCCCCGAACCCCATTCACCCCTCCACTTT
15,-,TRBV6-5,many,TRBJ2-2,CASKRSSDGIGELFF,TGTGCCAGCAAACGGTCGAGCGATGGCATCGGGGAGCTGTTTTTT
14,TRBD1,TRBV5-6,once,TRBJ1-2,CASSQGTGTYGYTF,TGTGCCAGCAGCCAAGGGACAGGGACATATGGCTACACCTTC
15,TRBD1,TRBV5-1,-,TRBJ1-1,CASSLGTARNTEAFF,TGCGCCAGCAGCTTAGGGACAGCGAGGAACACTGAAGCTTTCTTT
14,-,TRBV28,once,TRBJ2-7,CASSMSRELGEQYF,TGTGCCAGCAGTATGAGCAGGGAACTAGGCGAGCAGTACTTC
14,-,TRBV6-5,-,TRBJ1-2,CASSNNRSPYGYTF,TGTGCCAGCAGTAATAACAGGTCCCCCTATGGCTACACCTTC
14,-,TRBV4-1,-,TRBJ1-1,CASSQDEGNTEAFF,TGCGCCAGCAGCCAAGATGAGGGGAACACTGAAGCTTTCTTT
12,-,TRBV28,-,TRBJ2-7,CASSSGIYEQYF,TGTGCCAGCAGCTCCGGGATCTACGAGCAGTACTTC
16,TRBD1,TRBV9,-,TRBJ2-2,CASSPPGQGLTGELFF,TGTGCCAGCAGCCCTCCGGGACAGGGCCTCACCGGGGAGCTGTTTTTT
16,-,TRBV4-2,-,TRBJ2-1,CASSRRALDLFDEQFF,TGTGCCAGCTCCCGCCGGGCCCTTGATCTGTTCGATGAGCAGTTCTTC
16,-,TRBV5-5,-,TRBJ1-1,CASTLSPGVANTEAFF,TGTGCCAGCACCCTCTCCCCGGGGGTCGCGAACACTGAAGCTTTCTTT
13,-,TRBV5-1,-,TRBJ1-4,CASSFSFGEKLFF,TGCGCCAGCAGCTTTTCATTCGGTGAAAAACTGTTTTTT
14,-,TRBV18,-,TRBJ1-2,CASSPRIDGMGYTF,TGTGCCAGCTCACCACGAATCGACGGAATGGGCTACACCTTC
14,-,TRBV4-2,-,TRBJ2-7,CASSQDLGPYEQYF,TGTGCCAGCAGCCAAGACCTTGGGCCCTACGAGCAGTACTTC
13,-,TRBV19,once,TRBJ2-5,CASRPYREETQYF,TGTGCCAGTAGACCCTACAGGGAAGAGACCCAGTACTTC
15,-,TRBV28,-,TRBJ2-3,CASSLLGGKTDTQYF,TGTGCCAGCAGTCTACTCGGCGGGAAGACAGATACGCAGTATTTT
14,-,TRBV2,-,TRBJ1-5,CASRPLLGPEPQHF,TGTGCCAGCAGGCCCTTGTTGGGGCCGGAGCCCCAGCATTTT